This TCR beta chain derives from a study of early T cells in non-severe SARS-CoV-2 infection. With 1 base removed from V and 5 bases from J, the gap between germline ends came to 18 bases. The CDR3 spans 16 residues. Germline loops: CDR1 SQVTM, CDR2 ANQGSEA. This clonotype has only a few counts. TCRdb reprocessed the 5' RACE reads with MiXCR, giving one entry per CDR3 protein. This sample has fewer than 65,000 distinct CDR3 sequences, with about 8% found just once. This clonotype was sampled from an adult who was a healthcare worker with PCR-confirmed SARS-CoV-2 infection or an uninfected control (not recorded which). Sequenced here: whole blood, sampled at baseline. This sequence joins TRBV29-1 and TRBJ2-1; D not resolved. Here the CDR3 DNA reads TGCAGCGTTGAAGGTCCACCGGGTAGGATTAACAATGAGCAGTTCTTC. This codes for CSVEGPPGRINNEQFF.